This T cell receptor beta chain emerged from a study of shared clonotypes between healthy human individuals. TCRdb's table, derived via immunoSEQ multiplex PCR, lists solely in-frame clones and lacks some. The data contain around 2,100,000 clones, about 95% of them seen just once; the ten biggest clones take up 0.95% to 1.5%. From germline, CDR1 is WSHSY and CDR2 SAAADI. The CDR3 length is 14 residues. V lost 6 bases, J lost 1 base, and 6 bases stayed unmatched. CD45RO negativity and positive selection for CCR7 defined naive CD8 cells, a population that excluded terminally differentiated effector memory CD45RA+ cells.

The chain employs TRBV10-2 and TRBJ2-7; 7 positions agree with TRBD1. The source material was naive CD8+ T cells sorted from blood. This TCR derives from a man younger than 35 in good health. The CDR3 sequence: CASSLRQGSYEQYF. CDR3 nucleotide sequence: TGCGCCAGCAGCCTCAGACAGGGATCCTACGAGCAGTACTTC.